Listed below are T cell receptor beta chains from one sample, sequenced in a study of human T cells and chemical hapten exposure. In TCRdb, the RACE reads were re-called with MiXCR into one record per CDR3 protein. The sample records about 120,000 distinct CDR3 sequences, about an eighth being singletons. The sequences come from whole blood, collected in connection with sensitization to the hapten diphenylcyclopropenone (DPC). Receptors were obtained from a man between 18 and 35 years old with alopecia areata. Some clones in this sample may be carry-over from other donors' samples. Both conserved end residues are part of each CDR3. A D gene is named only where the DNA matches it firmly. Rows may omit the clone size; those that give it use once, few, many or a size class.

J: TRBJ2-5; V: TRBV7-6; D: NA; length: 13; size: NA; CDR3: CASSSEPRETQYF; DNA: TGTGCCAGCAGCTCCGAACCGCGGGAGACCCAGTACTTC
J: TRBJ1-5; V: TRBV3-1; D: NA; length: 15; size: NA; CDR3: CASSQVAGNNQPQHF; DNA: TGTGCCAGCAGCCAAGTCGCGGGGAACAATCAGCCCCAGCATTTT
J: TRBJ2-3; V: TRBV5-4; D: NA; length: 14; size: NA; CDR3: CASSLVEGLDTQYF; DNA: TGTGCCAGCAGCTTGGTGGAGGGACTAGATACGCAGTATTTT
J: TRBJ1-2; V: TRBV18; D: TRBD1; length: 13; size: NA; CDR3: CASSPGTGYGYTF; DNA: TGTGCCAGCTCACCCGGGACAGGCTACGGCTACACCTTC
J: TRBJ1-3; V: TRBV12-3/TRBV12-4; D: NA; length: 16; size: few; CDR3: CASSLTGQISGNTIYF; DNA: TGTGCCAGCAGTTTAACGGGACAAATCTCTGGAAACACCATATATTTT
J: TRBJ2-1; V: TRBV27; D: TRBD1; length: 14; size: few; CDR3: CASSKGQGYNEQFF; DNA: TGTGCCAGCAGTAAAGGACAGGGTTACAATGAGCAGTTCTTC
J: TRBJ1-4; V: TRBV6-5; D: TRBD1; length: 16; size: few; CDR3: CASSSAGDRNLEKLFF; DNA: TGTGCCAGCAGCTCCGCCGGGGACAGGAATTTGGAAAAACTGTTTTTT
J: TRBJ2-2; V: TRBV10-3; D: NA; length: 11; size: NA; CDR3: CAISDTGELFF; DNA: TGTGCCATCAGTGACACCGGGGAGCTGTTTTTT
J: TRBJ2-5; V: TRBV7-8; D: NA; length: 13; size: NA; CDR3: CASSLLGEETQYF; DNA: TGTGCCAGCAGCTTACTCGGAGAAGAGACCCAGTACTTC
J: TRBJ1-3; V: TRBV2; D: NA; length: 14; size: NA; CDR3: CASSKGEAGNTIYF; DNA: TGTGCCAGCAGTAAGGGGGAAGCTGGAAACACCATATATTTT
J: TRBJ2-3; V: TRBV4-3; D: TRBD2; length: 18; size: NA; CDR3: CASSQDLQRGGPRDTQYF; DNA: TGCGCCAGCAGCCAAGATCTACAGCGGGGGGGCCCTAGAGATACGCAGTATTTT
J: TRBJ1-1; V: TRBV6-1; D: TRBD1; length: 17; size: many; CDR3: CASTIGQGASMNTEAFF; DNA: TGTGCCAGCACCATAGGACAGGGGGCCTCGATGAACACTGAAGCTTTCTTT
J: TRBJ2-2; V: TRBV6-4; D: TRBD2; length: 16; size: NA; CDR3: CASSAGLAGGAGELFF; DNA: TGTGCCAGCAGCGCCGGACTAGCGGGGGGCGCCGGGGAGCTGTTTTTT
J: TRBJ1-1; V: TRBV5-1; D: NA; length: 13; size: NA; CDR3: CASSLQAATEAFF; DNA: TGCGCCAGCAGCTTGCAAGCCGCCACTGAAGCTTTCTTT
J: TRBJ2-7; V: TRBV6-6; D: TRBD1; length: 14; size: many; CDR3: CASSPTGLKDEQYF; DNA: TGTGCCAGCAGTCCGACAGGGCTCAAGGACGAGCAGTACTTC